Listed below are T cell receptor beta chains from one sample, sequenced in a study of T cells after yellow fever vaccination. Each CDR3 protein gets one entry after TCRdb re-called the 5' RACE reads with MiXCR. In the table there are about 350,000 distinct CDR3 sequences, under 14% of which are singletons. The specimen was PBMCs, collected on the day of the first yellow fever vaccination. The source of these receptors is a man younger than 30 who received the YFV17D yellow fever vaccine. Each CDR3 is given with its conserved first and last residue. A D gene is named only where the DNA matches it firmly. Size is omitted from some rows. Given values are once, few, many or a class for expanded clones.

few	TRBV2	TRBJ2-7	15	NA	CASCITQASSYEQYF	TGTGCCAGCTGTATCACTCAGGCAAGCTCCTACGAGCAGTACTTC
few	TRBV4-1	TRBJ1-1	15	NA	CASSPGVKSNTEAFF	TGCGCCAGCAGCCCGGGGGTGAAATCGAACACTGAAGCTTTCTTT
NA	TRBV12-3/TRBV12-4	TRBJ2-2	15	TRBD1	CASSGRTGNTGELFF	TGTGCCAGCAGTGGCAGGACAGGAAACACCGGGGAGCTGTTTTTT
NA	TRBV10-1	TRBJ2-7	15	TRBD1	CASRAGTGGSYEQYF	TGCGCCAGCAGAGCCGGGACAGGGGGATCCTACGAGCAGTACTTC
NA	TRBV12-3/TRBV12-4	TRBJ1-2	15	NA	CASSLEAGAFYGYTF	TGTGCCAGCAGTTTAGAGGCAGGGGCCTTTTATGGCTACACCTTC
NA	TRBV4-1	TRBJ2-1	16	TRBD2	CASSQDRLASIDEQFF	TGCGCCAGCAGCCAAGATAGACTAGCGAGTATCGATGAGCAGTTCTTC
few	TRBV4-2	TRBJ2-3	18	TRBD2	CASSQGPGLAESTDTQYF	TGTGCCAGCAGCCAAGGCCCTGGACTAGCGGAGAGCACAGATACGCAGTATTTT
many	TRBV5-1	TRBJ1-2	15	TRBD1	CASSLGQGDGYGYTF	TGCGCCAGCAGCTTGGGACAGGGAGACGGCTATGGCTACACCTTC
NA	TRBV7-2	TRBJ1-5	16	NA	CASSLVEGGANQPQHF	TGTGCCAGCAGCTTAGTTGAAGGGGGAGCAAATCAGCCCCAGCATTTT
few	TRBV24-1	TRBJ2-3	16	NA	CATRRGSPLSTDTQYF	TGTGCCACCCGTCGGGGGTCTCCCCTAAGCACAGATACGCAGTATTTT
many	TRBV5-1	TRBJ2-3	16	TRBD2	CASSLYAGGITDTQYF	TGCGCCAGCAGCTTATATGCGGGGGGGATTACAGATACGCAGTATTTT
many	TRBV12-3/TRBV12-4	TRBJ2-5	13	NA	CASSRPPPETQYF	TGTGCCAGCAGTCGTCCCCCCCCAGAGACCCAGTACTTC
few	TRBV7-2	TRBJ2-5	15	NA	CASSPQGGGKETQYF	TGTGCCAGCAGCCCTCAAGGGGGAGGCAAAGAGACCCAGTACTTC
few	TRBV12-3/TRBV12-4	TRBJ2-3	14	TRBD1	CASSPQDRTDTQYF	TGTGCCAGCAGTCCCCAGGACAGGACAGATACGCAGTATTTT
few	TRBV5-1	TRBJ1-6	14	TRBD1	CASSFGTGNSPLHF	TGCGCCAGCAGCTTTGGGACAGGGAATTCACCCCTCCACTTT
many	TRBV5-5	TRBJ2-1	14	NA	CASSHPGGSNEQFF	TGTGCCAGCAGCCATCCCGGGGGAAGCAATGAGCAGTTCTTC
NA	TRBV6-5	TRBJ2-5	15	NA	CASSYSIGEEETQYF	TGTGCCAGCAGTTACTCGATCGGGGAAGAAGAGACCCAGTACTTC
few	TRBV30	TRBJ1-2	13	NA	CAWSVVGARGYTF	TGTGCCTGGAGTGTAGTGGGGGCGCGGGGCTACACCTTC
NA	TRBV7-9	TRBJ2-3	16	TRBD2	CASIPFGRESTDTQYF	TGTGCCAGCATCCCTTTTGGGCGGGAGAGCACAGATACGCAGTATTTT
few	TRBV5-1	TRBJ2-1	16	NA	CASSPTGSSSYNEQFF	TGCGCCAGCAGCCCTACAGGATCCAGCTCCTACAATGAGCAGTTCTTC
NA	TRBV7-2	TRBJ1-1	12	NA	CASSRRQSDAFF	TGTGCCAGCAGCCGACGGCAGAGTGACGCTTTCTTT
NA	TRBV20-1	TRBJ1-1	13	NA	CSARAKGNTEAFF	TGCAGTGCTAGAGCAAAGGGTAACACTGAAGCTTTCTTT
few	TRBV6-2/TRBV6-3	TRBJ1-1	16	NA	CASSYPMGRAELDVFF	TGTGCCAGCAGTTACCCCATGGGTAGAGCTGAATTGGATGTTTTCTTT
NA	TRBV6-5	TRBJ1-6	12	NA	CASSYPGSPLHF	TGTGCCAGCAGTTACCCCGGATCACCCCTCCACTTT
few	TRBV6-8	TRBJ2-3	15	TRBD2	CASSKLAGYTDTQYF	TGTGCCAGCAGCAAACTAGCGGGGTATACAGATACGCAGTATTTT
few	TRBV12-3/TRBV12-4	TRBJ1-5	16	NA	CASSFQAALGNQPQHF	TGTGCCAGCAGTTTTCAGGCGGCTCTTGGCAATCAGCCCCAGCATTTT
NA	TRBV20-1	TRBJ2-2	16	TRBD2	CSANRGSGGAHGELFF	TGCAGTGCTAACCGCGGCAGCGGGGGGGCTCACGGGGAGCTGTTTTTT
NA	TRBV20-1	TRBJ1-2	12	NA	CSALTANYGYTF	TGCAGTGCTTTGACAGCTAACTATGGCTACACCTTC
NA	TRBV3-1	TRBJ2-1	12	NA	CASSQVGDEQFF	TGTGCCAGCAGCCAAGTGGGGGATGAGCAGTTCTTC
NA	TRBV7-3	TRBJ1-5	13	NA	CASSPGGGRPQHF	TGTGCCAGCAGCCCGGGCGGTGGTCGGCCCCAGCATTTT
NA	TRBV24-1	TRBJ2-3	13	NA	CASSTRSSDTQYF	TGTGCCAGCAGTACCCGCAGCTCGGATACGCAGTATTTT
few	TRBV29-1	TRBJ1-1	13	NA	CSVERPLNTEAFF	TGCAGCGTTGAAAGGCCCTTGAACACTGAAGCTTTCTTT
few	TRBV20-1	TRBJ1-1	12	NA	CSATRDNTEAFF	TGCAGTGCTACCCGGGACAACACTGAAGCTTTCTTT
few	TRBV5-1	TRBJ2-3	16	NA	CASSSGAGQDTDTQYF	TGCGCCAGCAGCTCGGGAGCGGGACAGGACACAGATACGCAGTATTTT
few	TRBV5-1	TRBJ1-1	16	NA	CASSLSRDIRDTEAFF	TGCGCCAGCAGCTTGAGCCGGGACATCCGTGACACTGAAGCTTTCTTT
NA	TRBV6-2/TRBV6-3	TRBJ2-2	13	NA	CASTQGTVGELFF	TGTGCCAGCACCCAGGGGACGGTCGGGGAGCTGTTTTTT
few	TRBV6-5	TRBJ2-2	18	NA	CASRPYRTTTKRPGELFF	TGTGCCAGCAGGCCTTATAGGACAACCACAAAAAGGCCCGGGGAGCTGTTTTTT
NA	TRBV14	TRBJ2-2	17	NA	CASSQDRAREITGELFF	TGTGCCAGCAGCCAAGACAGGGCTAGGGAAATCACCGGGGAGCTGTTTTTT
many	TRBV5-1	TRBJ2-3	12	NA	CASSLYTDTQYF	TGCGCCAGCAGCTTATACACAGATACGCAGTATTTT
NA	TRBV20-1	TRBJ2-1	14	TRBD2	CSALAGVTYNEQFF	TGCAGTGCGCTAGCGGGGGTGACCTACAATGAGCAGTTCTTC
NA	TRBV7-9	TRBJ1-1	13	NA	CASSFSGVTEAFF	TGTGCCAGCAGCTTCTCCGGGGTCACTGAAGCTTTCTTT
few	TRBV5-1	TRBJ1-4	13	TRBD1	CASSVGTGEKLFF	TGCGCCAGCAGCGTCGGGACAGGTGAAAAACTGTTTTTT
NA	TRBV12-3/TRBV12-4	TRBJ2-3	15	TRBD1	CASSFLTGGLNTQYF	TGTGCCAGCAGTTTCCTGACAGGGGGCTTAAATACGCAGTATTTT
few	TRBV4-3	TRBJ1-5	15	NA	CASSQLIGGNQPQHF	TGCGCCAGCAGCCAATTAATAGGGGGCAATCAGCCCCAGCATTTT
NA	TRBV7-8	TRBJ2-5	16	NA	CASSLNEGTTQETQYF	TGTGCCAGCAGCTTAAATGAGGGGACAACCCAAGAGACCCAGTACTTC
NA	TRBV4-1	TRBJ2-3	12	NA	CASTGAVGVQYF	TGCGCCAGCACGGGTGCCGTTGGGGTGCAGTATTTT
NA	TRBV6-5	TRBJ1-6	14	NA	CASSYRAKNSPLHF	TGTGCCAGCAGTTACAGGGCGAAGAATTCACCCCTCCACTTT
few	TRBV10-2	TRBJ1-2	14	NA	CASSDRMGDYGYTF	TGCGCCAGCAGTGACAGGATGGGGGACTATGGCTACACCTTC